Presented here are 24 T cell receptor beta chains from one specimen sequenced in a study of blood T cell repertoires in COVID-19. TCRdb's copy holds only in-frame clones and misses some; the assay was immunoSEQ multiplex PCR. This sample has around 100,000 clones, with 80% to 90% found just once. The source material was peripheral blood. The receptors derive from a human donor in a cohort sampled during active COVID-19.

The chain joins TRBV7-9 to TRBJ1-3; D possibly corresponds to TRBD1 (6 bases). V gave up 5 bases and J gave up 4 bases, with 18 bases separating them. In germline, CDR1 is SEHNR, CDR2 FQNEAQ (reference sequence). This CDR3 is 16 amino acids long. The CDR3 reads CASSPPGVRAGNTIYF. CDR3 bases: TGTGCCAGCAGCCCTCCAGGGGTACGGGCGGGAAACACCATATATTTT.

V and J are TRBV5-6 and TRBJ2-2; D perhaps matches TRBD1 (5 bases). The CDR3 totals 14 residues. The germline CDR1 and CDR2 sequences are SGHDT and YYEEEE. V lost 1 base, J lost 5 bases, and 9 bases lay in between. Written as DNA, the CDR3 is TGTGCCAGCAGCTTGAGGGGAATTACCGGGGAGCTGTTTTTT. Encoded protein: CASSLRGITGELFF.

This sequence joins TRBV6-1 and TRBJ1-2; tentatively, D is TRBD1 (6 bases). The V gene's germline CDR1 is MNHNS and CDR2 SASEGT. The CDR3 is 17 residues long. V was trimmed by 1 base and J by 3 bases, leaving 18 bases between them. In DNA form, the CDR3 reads TGTGCCAGCAGTGAAGATTACAGGGTTGGGGTACACTATGGCTACACCTTC. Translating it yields CASSEDYRVGVHYGYTF.

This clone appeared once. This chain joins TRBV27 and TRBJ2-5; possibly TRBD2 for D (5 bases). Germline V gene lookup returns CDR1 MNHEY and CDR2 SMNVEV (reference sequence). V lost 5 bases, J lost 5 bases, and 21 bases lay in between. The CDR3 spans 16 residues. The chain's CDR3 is CASSAFLTQREETQYF. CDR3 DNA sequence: TGTGCCAGCAGTGCTTTTTTGACCCAGAGGGAGGAGACCCAGTACTTC.

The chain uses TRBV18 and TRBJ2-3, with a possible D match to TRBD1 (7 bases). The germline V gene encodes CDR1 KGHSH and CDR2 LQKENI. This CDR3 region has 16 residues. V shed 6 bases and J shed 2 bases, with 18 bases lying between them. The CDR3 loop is CASSRRQGGFTDTQYF. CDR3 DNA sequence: TGTGCCAGCTCGCGACGACAGGGAGGTTTCACAGATACGCAGTATTTT.

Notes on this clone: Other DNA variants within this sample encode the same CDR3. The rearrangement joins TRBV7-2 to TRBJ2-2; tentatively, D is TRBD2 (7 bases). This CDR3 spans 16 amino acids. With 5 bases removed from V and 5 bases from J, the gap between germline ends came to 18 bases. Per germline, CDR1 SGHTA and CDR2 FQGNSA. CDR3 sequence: CASSHLRGRGTGELFF. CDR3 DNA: TGTGCCAGCAGCCATCTACGGGGGAGGGGGACCGGGGAGCTGTTTTTT.

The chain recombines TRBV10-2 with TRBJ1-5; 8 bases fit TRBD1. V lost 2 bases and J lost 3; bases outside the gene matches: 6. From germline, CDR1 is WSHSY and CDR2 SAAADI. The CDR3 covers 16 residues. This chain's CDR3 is CASSEPDRGANQPQHF. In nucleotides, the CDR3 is TGCGCCAGCAGTGAGCCCGACAGGGGAGCCAATCAGCCCCAGCATTTT.

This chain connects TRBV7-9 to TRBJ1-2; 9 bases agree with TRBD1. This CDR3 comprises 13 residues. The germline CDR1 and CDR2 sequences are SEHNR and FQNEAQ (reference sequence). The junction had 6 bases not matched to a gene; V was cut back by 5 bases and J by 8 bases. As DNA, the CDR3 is TGTGCCAGCAGCCCGGACAGGGGAAGAGGCTACACCTTC. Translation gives CASSPDRGRGYTF.

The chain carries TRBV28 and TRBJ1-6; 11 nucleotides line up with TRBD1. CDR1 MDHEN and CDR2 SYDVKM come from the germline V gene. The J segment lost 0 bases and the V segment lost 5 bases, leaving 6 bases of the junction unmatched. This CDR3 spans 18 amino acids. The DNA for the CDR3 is TGTGCCAGCAGTCCCGGGACAGGGGGGAGCTCCTATAATTCACCCCTCCACTTT. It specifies CASSPGTGGSSYNSPLHF.

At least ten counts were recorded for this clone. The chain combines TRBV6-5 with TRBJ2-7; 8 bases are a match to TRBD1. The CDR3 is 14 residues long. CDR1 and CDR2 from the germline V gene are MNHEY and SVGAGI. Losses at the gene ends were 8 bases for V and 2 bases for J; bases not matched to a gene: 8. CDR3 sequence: CASDGGTGAYEQYF. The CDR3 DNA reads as TGTGCCAGCGATGGCGGGACAGGAGCCTACGAGCAGTACTTC.

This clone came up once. In DNA form, the CDR3 reads TGCGCCAGCAGCTTCGGGACAGGGGGCTACGAGCAGTACTTC. Its translation: CASSFGTGGYEQYF. The chain couples TRBV5-1 to TRBJ2-7; 11 positions agree with TRBD1. The ends lost 2 bases at V and 3 bases at J; junction bases unmatched: 1. The germline V gene encodes CDR1 SGHRS and CDR2 YFSETQ. This CDR3 has 14 residues.

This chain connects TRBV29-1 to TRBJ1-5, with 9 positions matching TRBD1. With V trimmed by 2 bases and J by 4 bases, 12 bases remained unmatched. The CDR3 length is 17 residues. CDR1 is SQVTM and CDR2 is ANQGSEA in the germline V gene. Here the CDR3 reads CSVEKGTGILLNQPQHF. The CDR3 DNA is TGCAGCGTTGAAAAGGGGACAGGGATCCTCCTGAATCAGCCCCAGCATTTT. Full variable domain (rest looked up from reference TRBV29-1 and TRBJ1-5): SAVISQKPSRDICQRGTSLTIQCQVDSQVTMMFWYRQQPGQSLTLIATANQGSEATYESGFVIDKFPISRPNLTFSTLTVSNMSPEDSSIYLCSVEKGTGILLNQPQHFGDGTRLSIL.

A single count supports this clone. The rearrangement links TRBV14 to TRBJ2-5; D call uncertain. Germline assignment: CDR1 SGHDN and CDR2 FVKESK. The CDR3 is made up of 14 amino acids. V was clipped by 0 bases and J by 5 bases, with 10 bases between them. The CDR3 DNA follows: TGTGCCAGCAGCCAAGAGGCAGCGAGCGAGACCCAGTACTTC. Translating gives CASSQEAASETQYF.

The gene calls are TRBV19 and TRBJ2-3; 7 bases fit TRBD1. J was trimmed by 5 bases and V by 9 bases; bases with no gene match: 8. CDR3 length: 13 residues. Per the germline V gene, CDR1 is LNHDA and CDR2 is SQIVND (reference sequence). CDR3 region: CASRGTPGDTQYF. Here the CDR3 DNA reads TGTGCCAGCAGGGGGACCCCCGGAGATACGCAGTATTTT.

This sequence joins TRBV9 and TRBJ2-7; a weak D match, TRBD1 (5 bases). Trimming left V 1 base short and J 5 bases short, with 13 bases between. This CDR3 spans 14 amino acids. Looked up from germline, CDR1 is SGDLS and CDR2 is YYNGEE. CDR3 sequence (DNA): TGTGCCAGCAGCGTACAGGGTTCGCCCGACGAGCAGTACTTC. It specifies CASSVQGSPDEQYF.

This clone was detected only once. In DNA, the CDR3 is TGTGCCACCAGTGATTTCCTAGCGGGAGGGCCAGATGAGCAGTTCTTC. It translates to CATSDFLAGGPDEQFF. The rearrangement joins TRBV24-1 to TRBJ2-1; 12 bases match TRBD2. The length of the CDR3 is 16 residues. Per the germline V gene, CDR1 is KGHDR and CDR2 is SFDVKD. After removal of 1 base from V and 8 bases from J, the junction contained 5 bases not matched to a gene.

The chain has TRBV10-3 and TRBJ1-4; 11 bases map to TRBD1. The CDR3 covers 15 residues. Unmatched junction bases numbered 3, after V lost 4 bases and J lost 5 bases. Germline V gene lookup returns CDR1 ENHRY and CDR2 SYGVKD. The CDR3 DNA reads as TGTGCCATCAGTGTAGGGACAGGGGGAAATGAAAAACTGTTTTTT. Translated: CAISVGTGGNEKLFF.

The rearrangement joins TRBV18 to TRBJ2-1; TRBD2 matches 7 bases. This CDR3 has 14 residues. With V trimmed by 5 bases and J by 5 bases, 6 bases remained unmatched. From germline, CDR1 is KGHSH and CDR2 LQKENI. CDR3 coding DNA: TGTGCCAGCTCAGGGGGACTACCAAACAATGAGCAGTTCTTC. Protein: CASSGGLPNNEQFF.

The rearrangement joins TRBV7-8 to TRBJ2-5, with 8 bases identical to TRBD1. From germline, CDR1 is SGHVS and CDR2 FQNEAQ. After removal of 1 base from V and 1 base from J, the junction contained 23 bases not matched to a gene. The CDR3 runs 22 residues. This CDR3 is CASSLVPLTGVATFAFQETQYF. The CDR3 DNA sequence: TGTGCCAGCAGCTTAGTTCCCTTGACAGGGGTGGCAACATTTGCCTTCCAAGAGACCCAGTACTTC.

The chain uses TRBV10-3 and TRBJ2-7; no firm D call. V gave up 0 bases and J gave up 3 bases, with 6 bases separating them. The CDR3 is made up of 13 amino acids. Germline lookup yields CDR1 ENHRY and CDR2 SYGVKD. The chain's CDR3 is CAISESTSYEQYF. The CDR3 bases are TGTGCCATCAGTGAGTCGACAAGCTACGAGCAGTACTTC.

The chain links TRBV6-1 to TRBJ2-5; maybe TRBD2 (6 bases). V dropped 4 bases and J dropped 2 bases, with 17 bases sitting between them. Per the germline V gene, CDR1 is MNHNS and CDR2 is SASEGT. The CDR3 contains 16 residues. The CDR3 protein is CASSGRPGLGQETQYF. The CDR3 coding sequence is TGTGCCAGCAGTGGCCGACCGGGACTTGGACAAGAGACCCAGTACTTC.

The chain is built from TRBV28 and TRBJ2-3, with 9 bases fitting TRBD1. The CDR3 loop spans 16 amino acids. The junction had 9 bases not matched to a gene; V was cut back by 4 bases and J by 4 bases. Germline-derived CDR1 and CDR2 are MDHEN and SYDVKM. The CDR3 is CASSSPGQGYADTQYF. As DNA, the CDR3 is TGTGCCAGCAGTTCACCGGGACAGGGATACGCAGATACGCAGTATTTT.

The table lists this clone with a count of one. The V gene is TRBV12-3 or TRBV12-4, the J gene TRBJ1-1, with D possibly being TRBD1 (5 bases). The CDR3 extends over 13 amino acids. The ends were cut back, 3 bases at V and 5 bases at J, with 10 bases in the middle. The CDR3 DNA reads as TGTGCCAGCAGTTTTGGGGGGAGGACTGAAGCTTTCTTT. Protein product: CASSFGGRTEAFF.

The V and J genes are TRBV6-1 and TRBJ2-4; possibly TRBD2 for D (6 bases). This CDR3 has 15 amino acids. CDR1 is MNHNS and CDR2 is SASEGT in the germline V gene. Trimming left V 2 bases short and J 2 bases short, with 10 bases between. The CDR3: CASSELTSTKNIQYF. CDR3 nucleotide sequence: TGTGCCAGCAGTGAACTGACTAGTACCAAAAACATTCAGTACTTC.